The entry below gives a single TCR beta chain sequence along with its context. Its antigen is currently unknown. This sample is drawn from a study of T cell repertoires in cytomegalovirus infection. The wider study: Matching HLA type, along with CMV infection, was indicated by public TCR beta signatures.

The CDR3 runs 13 residues. Germline CDR1 is DFQATT and CDR2 is SNEGSKA (reference sequence). The germline V and J ends were trimmed by 3 bases and 2 bases, with 11 bases remaining between them. Findings of the study overall: Identification of carriers of CMV plus the relevant HLA was performed using cumulative public TCR beta family frequency. The response measured ex vivo was dominated by TCR beta clonotypes (HLA-C-restricted and CMV-specific).

MiXCR, applied by TCRdb to the reads, yields one record per CDR3 protein. Of fewer than 250,000 distinct CDR3 sequences listed, approximately 13% are singletons. The source material was PBMCs. The sequence was collected from a human donor in good health (CMV status not recorded). Some clones in this sample may be carry-over from other donors' samples. V gene TRBV20-1 combines with J gene TRBJ2-7, with D tentatively TRBD2 (7 bases). The CDR3 sequence: CSASGGDTYEQYF. As DNA, the CDR3 is TGCAGTGCTAGTGGGGGGGACACCTACGAGCAGTACTTC.